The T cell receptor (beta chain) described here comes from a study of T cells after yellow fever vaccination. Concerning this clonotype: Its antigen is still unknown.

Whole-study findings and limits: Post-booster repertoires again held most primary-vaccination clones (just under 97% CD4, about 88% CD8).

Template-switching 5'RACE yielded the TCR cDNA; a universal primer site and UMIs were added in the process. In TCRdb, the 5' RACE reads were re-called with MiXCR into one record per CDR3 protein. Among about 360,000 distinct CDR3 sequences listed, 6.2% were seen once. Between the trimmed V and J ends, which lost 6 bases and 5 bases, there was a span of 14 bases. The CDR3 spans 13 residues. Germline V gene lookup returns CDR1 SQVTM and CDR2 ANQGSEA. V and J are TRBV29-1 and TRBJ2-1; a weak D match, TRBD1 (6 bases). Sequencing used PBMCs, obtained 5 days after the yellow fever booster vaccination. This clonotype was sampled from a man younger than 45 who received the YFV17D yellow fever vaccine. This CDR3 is CSVPPDRNNEQFF. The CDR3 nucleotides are TGCAGCGTGCCCCCTGACAGGAACAATGAGCAGTTCTTC.